This is a list of T cell receptor beta chains from one sample in a study of the immune and genomic landscape of osteosarcoma. Only in-frame clones appear in the TCRdb table, and some are missing; sequencing was by immunoSEQ multiplex PCR. The sample includes about 6,200 clones, around 68% of them seen just once. The sample comprised osteosarcoma tumor tissue from the lung. These receptor sequences come from a human donor with osteosarcoma. Both conserved end residues are part of each CDR3. The D gene is left open where the match is weak. Size values are once, few and many counts, or a class for expanded clones, and some rows have none.

V	D	J	size	DNA	CDR3
TRBV27	-	TRBJ2-1	-	TGTGCCAGCAGCCTAGGGGGGGGGCCCTACAATGAGCAGTTCTTC	CASSLGGGPYNEQFF
TRBV27	-	TRBJ2-7	-	TGTGCCAGCAGGCAGGACTCGGCCTACGAGCAGTACTTC	CASRQDSAYEQYF
TRBV19	-	TRBJ1-5	few	TGTGCCAGTAGTGAGACCGCCACAGGGAATCAGCCCCAGCATTTT	CASSETATGNQPQHF
TRBV30	-	TRBJ1-5	-	TGTGCCTGGAGTAAGGGTGGGAATCAGCCCCAGCATTTT	CAWSKGGNQPQHF
TRBV5-1	-	TRBJ2-5	-	TGCGCCAGCAGCTTGGGGGGGACAGAGACCCAGTACTTC	CASSLGGTETQYF
TRBV28	TRBD2	TRBJ2-3	-	TGTGCCAGCAGTGGGACTAGCGGTAGCACAGATACGCAGTATTTT	CASSGTSGSTDTQYF
TRBV7-2	TRBD2	TRBJ2-5	once	TGTGCCAGCAGCTTAAATAGCGGGGGCGGGGAGACCCAGTACTTC	CASSLNSGGGETQYF
TRBV5-1	-	TRBJ2-1	once	TGCGCCAGCAGCAACTCCGGGACCCCCGAGGCCAATGAGCAGTTCTTC	CASSNSGTPEANEQFF
TRBV7-8	-	TRBJ2-1	-	TGTGCCAGCATGTCGAGGACCAGCTCCTACAATGAGCAGTTCTTC	CASMSRTSSYNEQFF
TRBV6-1	TRBD2	TRBJ2-3	few	TGTGCCAGCAGTGAAACTTCGGGGGGGCCTGATACGCAGTATTTT	CASSETSGGPDTQYF
TRBV18	-	TRBJ2-3	-	TGTGCCAGCTCAGAAGGGGATGGCAGGGGCACAGATACGCAGTATTTT	CASSEGDGRGTDTQYF
TRBV19	-	TRBJ2-1	-	TGTGCCAGCGGTCCAGCCGGCTACAATGAGCAGTTCTTC	CASGPAGYNEQFF
TRBV19	-	TRBJ2-4	-	TGTGCCAGTAGTATTCTTACGCAGGGGAACATTCAGTACTTC	CASSILTQGNIQYF
TRBV19	-	TRBJ1-4	-	TGTGCCAGTACCCACCTATACGCGGGGCGAGAAAAACTGTTTTTT	CASTHLYAGREKLFF
TRBV11-2	TRBD1	TRBJ1-1	-	TGTGCCAGCAGCTTAGACGGGACAGGGGGGACTGAAGCTTTCTTT	CASSLDGTGGTEAFF
TRBV11-2	-	TRBJ2-1	-	TGTGCCAGCAGCTTGGGACGTCAGGGGAGGTCCTACAATGAGCAGTTCTTC	CASSLGRQGRSYNEQFF
TRBV5-4	-	TRBJ2-3	-	TGTGCCAGCAGCGCAGGGGCAGTAGACTCAGATACGCAGTATTTT	CASSAGAVDSDTQYF
TRBV4-3	-	TRBJ1-5	-	TGCGCCAGCAGCCAGTGGAGGGGTCTTCGGCCCCAGCATTTT	CASSQWRGLRPQHF
TRBV4-1	TRBD2	TRBJ2-7	-	TGCGCCAGCAGCCAAGATCTAGCGGGGGACTACTACGAGCAGTACTTC	CASSQDLAGDYYEQYF
TRBV28	-	TRBJ2-7	-	TGTGCCAGCAGTGCCAGCAGGGAGCAGTACTTC	CASSASREQYF
TRBV2	TRBD1	TRBJ2-1	-	TGTGCCAGCAGTGGACAGGGGTTATTCGAGCAGTTCTTC	CASSGQGLFEQFF
TRBV5-4	TRBD1	TRBJ1-1	-	TGTGCCAGCAGCCCCGCCCCGGGACAGGGACACACTGAAGCTTTCTTT	CASSPAPGQGHTEAFF
TRBV18	-	TRBJ1-6	few	TGTGCCAGCTCACAGAGCTCCTATAATTCACCCCTCCACTTT	CASSQSSYNSPLHF
TRBV9	TRBD1	TRBJ2-1	-	TGTGCCAGCAGCGTAAGGTTGGACAGGGAAGTCAATGAGCAGTTCTTC	CASSVRLDREVNEQFF
TRBV18	-	TRBJ2-3	-	TGTGCCAGCTCACCGAGGGGTTCTAGCACAGATACGCAGTATTTT	CASSPRGSSTDTQYF
TRBV10-3	-	TRBJ1-5	once	TGTGCCATCAGTGAGTCTGCCGGAATCAATCAGCCCCAGCATTTT	CAISESAGINQPQHF
TRBV6-6	-	TRBJ2-3	-	TGTGCCAGCAGTTACTCTAGCGCAGATACGCAGTATTTT	CASSYSSADTQYF
TRBV6-1	TRBD1	TRBJ1-3	-	TGTGCCAGCAGTGACGGACAGGGGAACTCTGGAAACACCATATATTTT	CASSDGQGNSGNTIYF
TRBV4-1	-	TRBJ2-7	-	TGCGCCAGCAGCCAAGGGGGGGCGGGATACGAGCAGTACTTC	CASSQGGAGYEQYF
TRBV18	TRBD1	TRBJ1-5	-	TGTGCCAGCTCACTACCGGGACAGGGGACAGAGCCCCAGCATTTT	CASSLPGQGTEPQHF
TRBV2	-	TRBJ2-3	-	TGTGCCAGCAGAGAGGACGGAGGGCAGTATTTT	CASREDGGQYF
TRBV6-5	-	TRBJ2-6	-	TGTGCCAGCAGTCCTGGATTCTCTGGGGCCAACGTCCTGACTTTC	CASSPGFSGANVLTF
TRBV7-2	-	TRBJ2-7	-	TGTGCCAGCAGCCCTAGTTCCGGAACCCACGAGCAGTACTTC	CASSPSSGTHEQYF
TRBV7-9	-	TRBJ1-1	few	TGTGCCAGCAGCTTATCCGGTGGAGCTTTCTTT	CASSLSGGAFF
TRBV7-9	-	TRBJ1-1	-	TGTGCCAGCAGCCGAGACAAGGAGAACACTGAAGCTTTCTTT	CASSRDKENTEAFF
TRBV5-1	-	TRBJ1-4	-	TGCGCCAGCAGCTTGGATGGTAATGAAAAACTGTTTTTT	CASSLDGNEKLFF
TRBV19	TRBD1	TRBJ1-2	-	TGTGCCAGTAGTATCCGGGACAGGATTCGTGGCTACACCTTC	CASSIRDRIRGYTF